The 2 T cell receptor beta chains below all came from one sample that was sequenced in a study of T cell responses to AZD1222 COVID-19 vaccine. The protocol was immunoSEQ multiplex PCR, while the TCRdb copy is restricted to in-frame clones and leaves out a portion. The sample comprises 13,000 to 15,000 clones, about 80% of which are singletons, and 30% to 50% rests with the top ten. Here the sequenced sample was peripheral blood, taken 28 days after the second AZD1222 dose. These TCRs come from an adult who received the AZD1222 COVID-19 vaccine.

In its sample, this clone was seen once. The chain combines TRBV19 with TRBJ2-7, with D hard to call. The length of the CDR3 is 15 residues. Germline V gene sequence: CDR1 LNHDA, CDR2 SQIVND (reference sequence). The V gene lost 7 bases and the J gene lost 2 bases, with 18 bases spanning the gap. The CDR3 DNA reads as TGTGCCAGTACCCGGACGACGGGCCCCCCCTACGAGCAGTACTTC. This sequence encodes CASTRTTGPPYEQYF.

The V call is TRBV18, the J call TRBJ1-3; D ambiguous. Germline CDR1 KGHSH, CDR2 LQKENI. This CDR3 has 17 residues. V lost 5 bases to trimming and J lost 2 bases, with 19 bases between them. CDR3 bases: TGTGCCAGCTCAAATGATCGACCGGGGATCGCTGGAAACACCATATATTTT. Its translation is CASSNDRPGIAGNTIYF.